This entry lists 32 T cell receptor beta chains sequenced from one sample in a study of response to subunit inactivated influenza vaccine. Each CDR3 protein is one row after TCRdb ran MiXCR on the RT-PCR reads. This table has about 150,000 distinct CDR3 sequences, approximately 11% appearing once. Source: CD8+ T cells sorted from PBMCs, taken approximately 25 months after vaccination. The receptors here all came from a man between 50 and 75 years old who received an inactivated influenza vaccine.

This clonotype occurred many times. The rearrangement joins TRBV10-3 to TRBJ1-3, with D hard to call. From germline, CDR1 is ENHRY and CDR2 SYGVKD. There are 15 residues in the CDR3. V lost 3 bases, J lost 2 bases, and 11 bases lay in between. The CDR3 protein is CAISDLSRPGNTIYF. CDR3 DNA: TGTGCCATCAGTGACCTGTCCCGGCCTGGAAACACCATATATTTT.

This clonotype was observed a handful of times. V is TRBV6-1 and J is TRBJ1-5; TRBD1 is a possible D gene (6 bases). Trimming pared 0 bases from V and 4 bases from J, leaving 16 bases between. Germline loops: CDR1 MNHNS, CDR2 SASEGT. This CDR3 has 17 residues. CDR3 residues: CASSEAGGPLFNQPQHF. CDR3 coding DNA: TGTGCCAGCAGTGAAGCTGGGGGCCCCTTGTTTAATCAGCCCCAGCATTTT.

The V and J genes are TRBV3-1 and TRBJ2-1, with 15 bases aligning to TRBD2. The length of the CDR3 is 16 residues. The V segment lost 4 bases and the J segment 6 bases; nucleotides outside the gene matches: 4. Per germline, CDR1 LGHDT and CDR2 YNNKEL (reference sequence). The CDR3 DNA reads TGTGCCAGCAGCCTGATGGGACTAGCGGGAGGCAATGAGCAGTTCTTC. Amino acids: CASSLMGLAGGNEQFF.

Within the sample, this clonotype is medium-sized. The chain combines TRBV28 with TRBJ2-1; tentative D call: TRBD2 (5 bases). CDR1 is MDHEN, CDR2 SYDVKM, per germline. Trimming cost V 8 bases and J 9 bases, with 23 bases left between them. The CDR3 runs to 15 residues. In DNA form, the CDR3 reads TGTGCCAGCCACGGGGTAAATCGTTTCGTTGGTGAGCAGTTCTTC. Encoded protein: CASHGVNRFVGEQFF.

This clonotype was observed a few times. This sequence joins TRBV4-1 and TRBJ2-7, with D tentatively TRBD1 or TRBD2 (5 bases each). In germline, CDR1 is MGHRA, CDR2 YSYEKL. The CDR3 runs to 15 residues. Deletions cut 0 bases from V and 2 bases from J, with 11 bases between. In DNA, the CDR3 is TGCGCCAGCAGCCAAGATAGCGTGGGGCCCTACGAGCAGTACTTC. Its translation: CASSQDSVGPYEQYF.

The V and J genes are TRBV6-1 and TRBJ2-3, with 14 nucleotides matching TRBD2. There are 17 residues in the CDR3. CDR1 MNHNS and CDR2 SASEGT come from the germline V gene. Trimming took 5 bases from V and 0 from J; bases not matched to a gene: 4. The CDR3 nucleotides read TGTGCCAGCAGTAGGGGACTAGCGGGGGCTAGCACAGATACGCAGTATTTT. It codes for CASSRGLAGASTDTQYF.

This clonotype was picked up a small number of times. CDR3 sequence (DNA): TGTGCCAGCAGTTCTGAGACCGCCCGAAGCTCCTACAATGAGCAGTTCTTC. Its protein product is CASSSETARSSYNEQFF. The genes are TRBV28 and TRBJ2-1; no definite D call. V was clipped by 4 bases and J by 0 bases, with 16 bases between them. In germline, CDR1 is MDHEN, CDR2 SYDVKM. The CDR3 is 17 residues long.

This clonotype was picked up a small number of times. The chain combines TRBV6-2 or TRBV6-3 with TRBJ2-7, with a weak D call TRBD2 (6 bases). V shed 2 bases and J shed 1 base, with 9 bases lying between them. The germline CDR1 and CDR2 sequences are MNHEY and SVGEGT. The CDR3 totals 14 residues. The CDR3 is CASSYGEESYEQYF. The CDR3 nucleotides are TGTGCCAGCAGTTACGGGGAGGAGTCCTACGAGCAGTACTTC.

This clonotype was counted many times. The CDR3 sequence is CASSYPGTRTYNEQFF. The DNA of the CDR3 is TGTGCCAGCAGCTACCCAGGGACCCGGACGTACAATGAGCAGTTCTTC. This chain joins TRBV5-5 and TRBJ2-1; either TRBD1 or TRBD2 may supply D (5 bases each). The CDR3 contains 16 residues. Trimming removed 3 bases from V and 4 bases from J, with 17 bases in between. Per germline, CDR1 SGHKS and CDR2 YYEKEE (reference sequence).

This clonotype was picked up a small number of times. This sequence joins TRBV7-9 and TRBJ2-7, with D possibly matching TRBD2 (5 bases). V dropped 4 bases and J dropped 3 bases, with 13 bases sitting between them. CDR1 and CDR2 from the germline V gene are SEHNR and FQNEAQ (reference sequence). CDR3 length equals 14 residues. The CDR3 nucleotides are TGTGCCAGCAGCTCGACGGGAACCGGCTACGAGCAGTACTTC. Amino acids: CASSSTGTGYEQYF.

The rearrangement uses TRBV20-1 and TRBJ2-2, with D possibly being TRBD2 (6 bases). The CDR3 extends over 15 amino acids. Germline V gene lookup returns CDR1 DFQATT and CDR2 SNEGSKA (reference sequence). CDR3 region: CSAAFGGKNTGELFF. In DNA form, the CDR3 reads TGCAGCGCTGCATTTGGCGGGAAGAACACCGGGGAGCTGTTTTTT.

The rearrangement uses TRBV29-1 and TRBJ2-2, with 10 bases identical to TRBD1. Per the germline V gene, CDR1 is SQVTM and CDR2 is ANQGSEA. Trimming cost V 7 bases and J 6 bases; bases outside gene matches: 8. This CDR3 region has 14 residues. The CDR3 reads CSAAGTGDPGELFF. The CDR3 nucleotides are TGCAGCGCCGCTGGGACAGGGGATCCCGGGGAGCTGTTTTTT.

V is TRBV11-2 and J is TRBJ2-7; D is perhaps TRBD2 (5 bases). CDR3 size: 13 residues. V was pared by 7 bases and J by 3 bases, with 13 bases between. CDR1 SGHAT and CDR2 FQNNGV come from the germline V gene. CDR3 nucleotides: TGTGCCAGCAAAAGTGGGAGAGGCTACGAGCAGTACTTC. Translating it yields CASKSGRGYEQYF.

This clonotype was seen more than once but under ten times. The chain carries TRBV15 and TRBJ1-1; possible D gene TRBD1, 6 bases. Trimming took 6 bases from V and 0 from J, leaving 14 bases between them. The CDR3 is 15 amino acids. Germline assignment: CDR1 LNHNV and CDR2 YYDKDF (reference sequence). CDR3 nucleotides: TGTGCCACCAGGAGCCTAACAGGGTTGAACACTGAAGCTTTCTTT. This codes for CATRSLTGLNTEAFF. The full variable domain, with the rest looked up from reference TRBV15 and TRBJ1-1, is DAMVIQNPRYQVTQFGKPVTLSCSQTLNHNVMYWYQQKSSQAPKLLFHYYDKDFNNEADTPDNFQSRRPNTSFCFLDIRSPGLGDTAMYLCATRSLTGLNTEAFFGQGTRLTVV.

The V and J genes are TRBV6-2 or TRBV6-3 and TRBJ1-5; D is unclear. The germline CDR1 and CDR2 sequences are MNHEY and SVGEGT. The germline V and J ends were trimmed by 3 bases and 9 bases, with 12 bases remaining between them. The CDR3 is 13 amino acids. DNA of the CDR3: TGTGCCAGCAGTTATACAGTGCCGAGGCCCCAGCATTTT. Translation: CASSYTVPRPQHF.

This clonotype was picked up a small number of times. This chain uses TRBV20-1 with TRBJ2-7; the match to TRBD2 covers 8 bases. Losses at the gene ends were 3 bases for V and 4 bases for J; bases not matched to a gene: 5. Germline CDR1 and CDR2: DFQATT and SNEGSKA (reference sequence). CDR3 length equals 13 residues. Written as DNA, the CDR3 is TGCAGTGCTAGTGTTGGCGGGAGGTACGAGCAGTACTTC. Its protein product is CSASVGGRYEQYF.

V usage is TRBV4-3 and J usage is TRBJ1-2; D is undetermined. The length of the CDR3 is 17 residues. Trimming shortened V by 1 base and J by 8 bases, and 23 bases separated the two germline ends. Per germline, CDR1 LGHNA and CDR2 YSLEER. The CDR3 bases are TGCGCCAGCAGCCAAGCAAGTGGGTCGAGACCCCGTGGGGGCTACACCTTC. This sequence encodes CASSQASGSRPRGGYTF.

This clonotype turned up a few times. The CDR3 nucleotides read TGTGCCAGCAGTTTAGAGGCAGGGGCCAATGAGCAGTTCTTC. This codes for CASSLEAGANEQFF. The chain is built from TRBV28 and TRBJ2-1, with a tentative D call TRBD1 (6 bases). The CDR3 loop spans 14 amino acids. CDR1 and CDR2 from the germline V gene are MDHEN and SYDVKM. V lost 2 bases to trimming and J lost 6 bases, with 11 bases between them.

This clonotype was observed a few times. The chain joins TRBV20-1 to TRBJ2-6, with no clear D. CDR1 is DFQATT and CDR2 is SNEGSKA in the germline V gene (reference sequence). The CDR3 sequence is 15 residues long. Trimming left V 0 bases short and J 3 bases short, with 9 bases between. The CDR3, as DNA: TGCAGTGCTAGAGATCCGGGCGATGGGGCCAACGTCCTGACTTTC. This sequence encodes CSARDPGDGANVLTF.

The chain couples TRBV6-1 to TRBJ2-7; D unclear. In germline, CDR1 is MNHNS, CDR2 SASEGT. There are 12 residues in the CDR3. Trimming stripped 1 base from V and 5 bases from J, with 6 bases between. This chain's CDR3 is CASSEGRNEQYF. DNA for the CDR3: TGTGCCAGCAGTGAAGGAAGGAACGAGCAGTACTTC.

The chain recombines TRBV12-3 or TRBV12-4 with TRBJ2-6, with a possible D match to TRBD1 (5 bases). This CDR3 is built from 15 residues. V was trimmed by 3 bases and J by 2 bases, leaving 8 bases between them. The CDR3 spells CASSFPRAGANVLTF. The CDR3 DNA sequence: TGTGCCAGCAGTTTCCCCAGGGCTGGGGCCAACGTCCTGACTTTC.

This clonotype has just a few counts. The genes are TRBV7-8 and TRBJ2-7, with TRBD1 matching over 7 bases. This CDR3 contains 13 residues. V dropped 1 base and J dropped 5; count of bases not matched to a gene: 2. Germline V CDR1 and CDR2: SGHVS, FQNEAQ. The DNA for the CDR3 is TGTGCCAGCAGCTTAGGAACAGGGGACGAGCAGTACTTC. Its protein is CASSLGTGDEQYF.

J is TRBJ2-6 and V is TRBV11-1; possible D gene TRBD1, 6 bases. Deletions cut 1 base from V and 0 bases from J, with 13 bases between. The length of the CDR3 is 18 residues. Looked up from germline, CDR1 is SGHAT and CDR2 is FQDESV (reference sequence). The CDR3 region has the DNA TGTGCCAGCAGCTTAGTCGACAGGAGCTTCTCTGGGGCCAACGTCCTGACTTTC. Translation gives CASSLVDRSFSGANVLTF.

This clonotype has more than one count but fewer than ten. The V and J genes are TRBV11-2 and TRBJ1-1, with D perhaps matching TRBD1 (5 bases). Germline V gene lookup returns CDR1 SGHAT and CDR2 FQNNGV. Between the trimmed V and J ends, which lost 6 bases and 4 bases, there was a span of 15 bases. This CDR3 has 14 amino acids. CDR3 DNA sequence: TGTGCCAGCAGACCTCCACCAGGGTCCACTGAAGCTTTCTTT. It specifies CASRPPPGSTEAFF.

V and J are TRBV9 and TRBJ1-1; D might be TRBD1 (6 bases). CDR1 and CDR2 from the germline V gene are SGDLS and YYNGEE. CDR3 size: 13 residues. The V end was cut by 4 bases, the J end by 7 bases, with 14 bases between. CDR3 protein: CASSTRGDFEAFF. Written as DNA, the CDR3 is TGTGCCAGCAGCACAAGGGGGGATTTTGAAGCTTTCTTT.

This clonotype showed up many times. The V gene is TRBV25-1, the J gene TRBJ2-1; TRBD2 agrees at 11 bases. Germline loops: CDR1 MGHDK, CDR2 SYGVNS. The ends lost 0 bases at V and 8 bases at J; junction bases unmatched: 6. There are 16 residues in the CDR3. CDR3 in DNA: TGTGCCAGCAGTGAATATCCGGGACTAGCGGCCGATGAGCAGTTCTTC. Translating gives CASSEYPGLAADEQFF.

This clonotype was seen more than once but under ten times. In DNA, the CDR3 is TGTGCCAGCAGCCAATATCGGTCCCCTTCTAGCCTGGAGACCCAGTACTTC. Translation gives CASSQYRSPSSLETQYF. The chain carries TRBV4-2 and TRBJ2-5, with D perhaps TRBD2 (5 bases). Trimming removed 2 bases from V and 5 bases from J, with 21 bases in between. The CDR3 sequence is 17 residues long. The germline V gene has CDR1 LGHNA and CDR2 YNFKEQ.

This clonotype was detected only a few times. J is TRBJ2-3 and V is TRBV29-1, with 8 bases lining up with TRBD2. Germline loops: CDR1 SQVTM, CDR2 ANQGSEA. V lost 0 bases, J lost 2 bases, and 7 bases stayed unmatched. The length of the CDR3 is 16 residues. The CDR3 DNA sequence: TGCAGCGTTGAAGATTTTAGCGGGGCGCTCACAGATACGCAGTATTTT. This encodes CSVEDFSGALTDTQYF.

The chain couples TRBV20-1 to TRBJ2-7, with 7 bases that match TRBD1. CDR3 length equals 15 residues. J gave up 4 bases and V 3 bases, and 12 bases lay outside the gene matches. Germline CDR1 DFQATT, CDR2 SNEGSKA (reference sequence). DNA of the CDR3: TGCAGTGCTAGTTGGAGCGGACAGGATTTGTACGAGCAGTACTTC. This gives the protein CSASWSGQDLYEQYF.

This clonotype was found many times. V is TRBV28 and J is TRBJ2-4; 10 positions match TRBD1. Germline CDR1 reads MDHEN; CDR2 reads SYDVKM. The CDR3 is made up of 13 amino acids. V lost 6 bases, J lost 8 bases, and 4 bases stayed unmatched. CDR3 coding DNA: TGTGCCAGCAGGATGACAGGGGGCTACATTCAGTACTTC. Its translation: CASRMTGGYIQYF.

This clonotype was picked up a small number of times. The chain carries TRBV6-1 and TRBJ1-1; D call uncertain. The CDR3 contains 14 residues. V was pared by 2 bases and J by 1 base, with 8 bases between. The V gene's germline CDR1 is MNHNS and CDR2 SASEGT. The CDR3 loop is CASSEPGTNTEAFF. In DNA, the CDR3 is TGTGCCAGCAGTGAACCAGGAACGAACACTGAAGCTTTCTTT.

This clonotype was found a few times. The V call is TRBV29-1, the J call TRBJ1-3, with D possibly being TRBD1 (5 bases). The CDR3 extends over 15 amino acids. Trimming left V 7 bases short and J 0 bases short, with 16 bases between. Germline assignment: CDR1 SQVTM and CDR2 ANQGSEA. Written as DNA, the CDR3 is TGCAGCGCTGAGGGGTGGGATGACTCTGGAAACACCATATATTTT. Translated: CSAEGWDDSGNTIYF.